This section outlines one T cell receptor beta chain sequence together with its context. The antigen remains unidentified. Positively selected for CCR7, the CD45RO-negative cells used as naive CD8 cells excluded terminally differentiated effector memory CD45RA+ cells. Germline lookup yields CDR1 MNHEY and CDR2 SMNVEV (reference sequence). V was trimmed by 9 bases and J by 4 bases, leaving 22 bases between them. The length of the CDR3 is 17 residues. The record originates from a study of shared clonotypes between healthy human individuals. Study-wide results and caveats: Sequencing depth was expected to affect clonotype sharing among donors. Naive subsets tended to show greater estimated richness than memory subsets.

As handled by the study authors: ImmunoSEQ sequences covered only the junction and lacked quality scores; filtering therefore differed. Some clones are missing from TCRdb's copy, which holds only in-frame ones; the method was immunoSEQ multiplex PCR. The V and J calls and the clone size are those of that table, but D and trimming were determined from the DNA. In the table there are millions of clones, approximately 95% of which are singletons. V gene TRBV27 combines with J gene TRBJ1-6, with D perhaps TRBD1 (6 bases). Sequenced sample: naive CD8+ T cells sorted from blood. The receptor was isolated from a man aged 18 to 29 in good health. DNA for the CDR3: TGTGCCAGGGAGGGGGGTCCTCGATCCCCGTATAATTCACCCCTCCACTTT. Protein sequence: CAREGGPRSPYNSPLHF.